The following is a T cell receptor beta chain sequence with its context. Its antigen is unknown. This specimen comes from a study of T cell repertoires in cytomegalovirus infection. Study context: Use of recently identified HLA-C-restricted and well-studied HLA-B-restricted CMV epitopes was part of the study.

Trimming took off 6 bases at V and 3 bases at J, with 15 bases between the two ends. CDR1 and CDR2 from the germline V gene are KGHSH and LQKENI. There are 16 residues in the CDR3. Each CDR3 protein gets one entry after TCRdb re-called the reads with MiXCR. The profile shows about 830,000 distinct CDR3 sequences, 30% to 35% of them singletons. Findings of the study overall: Cumulative frequency of public TCR beta families picked out carriers of CMV plus the relevant HLA. Predominance within the ex vivo response was attributable to HLA-C-restricted CMV-specific TCR beta clonotypes.

The V call is TRBV18, the J call TRBJ1-6; D possibly corresponds to TRBD1 (6 bases). The sample consisted of cultured CD8+ T cells from PBMCs, taken from culture after CMV antigen stimulation. This clonotype was obtained from a human donor in good health (CMV status not recorded). Some clones in this sample may be carry-over from other donors' samples. CDR3 DNA sequence: TGTGCCAGCTCTCCCGGGGGCCCTAGCTATAATTCACCCCTCCACTTT. This codes for CASSPGGPSYNSPLHF.